This is a list of T cell receptor beta chains from one sample in a study of blood T cell repertoires in COVID-19. Produced via immunoSEQ multiplex PCR; TCRdb's table is partial and in-frame only. The top ten clones hold 10% of a sample with 130,000 or so clones, about 87% of them seen once. The sequenced sample was peripheral blood. The receptors were gathered from a man aged 45-65 years with acute or convalescent COVID-19. Both conserved end residues are part of each CDR3. The D gene is left open where the match is weak. Clone size, where shown, is once, few, many, or a class for clones that have expanded.

J gene: TRBJ2-1; clone size: -; V gene: TRBV5-1; D gene: -; CDR3 DNA: TGCGCCAGCAGCTTGGTAGGCGGGCCCCAGACCCTCATGTATGAGCAGTTCTTC; CDR3 protein: CASSLVGGPQTLMYEQFF
J gene: TRBJ2-7; clone size: -; V gene: TRBV29-1; D gene: TRBD2; CDR3 DNA: TGCAGCTTCCGGGAAGCGGGATCGTTCCCCTACGAGCAGTACTTC; CDR3 protein: CSFREAGSFPYEQYF
J gene: TRBJ1-1; clone size: -; V gene: TRBV9; D gene: -; CDR3 DNA: TGTGCCAGCAGCCCCCACCACCAGGGCGACACTGAAGCTTTCTTT; CDR3 protein: CASSPHHQGDTEAFF
J gene: TRBJ1-4; clone size: -; V gene: TRBV7-3; D gene: TRBD1; CDR3 DNA: TGTGCCAGCAGTCAATTTCGACAGGGGGGTGAAAAACTGTTTTTT; CDR3 protein: CASSQFRQGGEKLFF
J gene: TRBJ2-7; clone size: -; V gene: TRBV3-1/TRBV3-2; D gene: TRBD2; CDR3 DNA: TGTGCCAGCAGCAAAAGACTAGCGGGAGTCCAACCTACCTACGAGCAGTACTTC; CDR3 protein: CASSKRLAGVQPTYEQYF
J gene: TRBJ1-1; clone size: few; V gene: TRBV28; D gene: -; CDR3 DNA: TGTGCCAGCAGCCAAGGGGGAAGTCTGAACACTGAAGCTTTCTTT; CDR3 protein: CASSQGGSLNTEAFF
J gene: TRBJ1-4; clone size: -; V gene: TRBV7-8; D gene: -; CDR3 DNA: TGTGCCAGCAGCTTAGTCGGGACAACTAATGAAAAACTGTTTTTT; CDR3 protein: CASSLVGTTNEKLFF
J gene: TRBJ2-1; clone size: -; V gene: TRBV5-1; D gene: TRBD1; CDR3 DNA: TGCGCCAGCACCGCTGGGTGGGACAGTCGAGAGCAGTTCTTC; CDR3 protein: CASTAGWDSREQFF
J gene: TRBJ1-4; clone size: -; V gene: TRBV5-6; D gene: TRBD1; CDR3 DNA: TGTGCCAGCAGCTATAGGGGGCTCGGGGAAAAACTGTTTTTT; CDR3 protein: CASSYRGLGEKLFF
J gene: TRBJ2-7; clone size: -; V gene: TRBV5-1; D gene: -; CDR3 DNA: TGCGCCAGCAGCCCACTGGACAGCCCGTTAACCTACGAGCAGTACTTC; CDR3 protein: CASSPLDSPLTYEQYF